This T cell receptor (beta chain) was retrieved from a study of cytomegalovirus exposure and HLA in healthy donors. Study results and limitations: The study recorded 150 to 200 TCR beta chains that were cytomegalovirus-associated. Among CMV-associated TCR beta chains, most appeared HLA-restricted in a later analysis.

This clone has a single count. The antigen is undetermined. PCR primers comprised 60 Vbeta and 13 Jbeta primers. The assay was immunoSEQ multiplex PCR, and TCRdb's table has in-frame clones only and misses some. The table includes about 190,000 clones, more than 75% detected once. Germline loops: CDR1 SGHRS, CDR2 YFSETQ. Between the trimmed V and J ends, which lost 6 bases and 3 bases, there was a span of 16 bases. The CDR3 length is 15 residues. This TCR was recovered from a middle-aged man in good health and CMV-seropositive. The sample comprised PBMCs. This sequence joins TRBV5-1 and TRBJ1-3; D gene ambiguous. CDR3 sequence (DNA): TGCGCCAGCACTCAAGACGGGATGTTTGGAAACACCATATATTTT. Its protein product is CASTQDGMFGNTIYF.